This T cell receptor beta chain emerged from a study of cytomegalovirus exposure and HLA in healthy donors. Across the whole study: Of all 398 donors who were genotyped, 75% to 85% belonged to the Caucasian-associated ancestry cluster. Whole-study results and caveats: Later analysis identified a missense DCLRE1C variant that was linked to TCR beta V- and J-gene trimming. Productive rates of about 90% or about 30% were seen for most TCR beta V segments in an earlier analysis. More clonal expansion characterized HLA-associated TCR beta chains than equally common others in a later analysis.

The PCR used 60 Vbeta and 13 Jbeta primers. Some clones are missing from TCRdb's copy, which holds only in-frame ones; the method was immunoSEQ multiplex PCR. The profile shows 85,000 to 100,000 clones, around 86% of them singletons. About this clone: Antigen unknown.

Unmatched junction bases numbered 3, after V lost 0 bases and J lost 6 bases. The CDR3 spans 14 residues. The sample consisted of PBMCs. The sequence was collected from a man aged 30-40 years in good health and CMV-seropositive. The J gene is TRBJ2-1, the V gene TRBV5-7, with 7 bases identical to TRBD1. TRBV5-7 is marked as an open reading frame, function uncertain. This chain's CDR3 is CASSLERGLNEQFF. Here the CDR3 DNA reads TGTGCCAGCAGCTTGGAAAGGGGGCTCAATGAGCAGTTCTTC.